Shown below are 27 T cell receptor beta chains from a single sample sequenced in a study of blood T cell repertoires in COVID-19. Profiled with immunoSEQ multiplex PCR; TCRdb holds only in-frame clones, not every one. The table has 270,000 or so clones, approximately 83% seen once. The sample taken for sequencing was PBMCs or T cells enriched from blood (not recorded which). The source is a man between 50 and 59 years old who had recovered from COVID-19.

This clone appeared once. V gene TRBV18 combines with J gene TRBJ2-3; D might be TRBD2 (6 bases). This CDR3 is built from 15 residues. The germline gives CDR1 KGHSH, CDR2 LQKENI. Trimming shortened V by 2 bases and J by 5 bases, and 14 bases separated the two germline ends. CDR3 bases: TGTGCCAGCTCACCATTTCAGAGTAGCGGAGATACGCAGTATTTT. The encoded protein is CASSPFQSSGDTQYF.

The chain joins TRBV7-9 to TRBJ1-2; 8 bases line up with TRBD1. The CDR3 covers 15 residues. Trimming took 0 bases from V and 8 from J; bases not matched to a gene: 8. The germline V gene encodes CDR1 SEHNR and CDR2 FQNEAQ (reference sequence). The chain's CDR3 is CASSLALQGARGYTF. The DNA for the CDR3 is TGTGCCAGCAGCTTAGCCCTCCAGGGGGCAAGGGGCTACACCTTC.

The chain links TRBV7-3 to TRBJ2-5; unclear D gene. This CDR3 contains 14 residues. The ends were cut back, 2 bases at V and 2 bases at J, with 9 bases in the middle. In germline, CDR1 is SGHTA, CDR2 FQGTGA. CDR3 protein: CASSLQPGQETQYF. The CDR3, as DNA: TGTGCCAGCAGCTTACAACCCGGTCAAGAGACCCAGTACTTC.

The gene calls are TRBV24-1 and TRBJ2-3, with TRBD2 identical over 11 bases. CDR1 and CDR2 from the germline V gene are KGHDR and SFDVKD. This CDR3 has 18 residues. The J segment lost 0 bases and the V segment lost 2 bases, leaving 6 bases of the junction unmatched. For the CDR3, the DNA is TGTGCCACCAGTGATTCATCGACTAGCGGGGACAGCACAGATACGCAGTATTTT. Protein sequence: CATSDSSTSGDSTDTQYF.

The chain combines TRBV19 with TRBJ1-5, with 10 positions matching TRBD1. The CDR3 loop spans 15 amino acids. In germline, CDR1 is LNHDA, CDR2 SQIVND (reference sequence). V shed 2 bases, J shed 7 bases, and the junction held 5 bases outside the gene matches. The DNA for the CDR3 is TGTGCCAGTAGTATAAAAGGACAGGGGGGACAGCCCCAGCATTTT. Amino acid sequence: CASSIKGQGGQPQHF.

The gene calls are TRBV6-5 and TRBJ2-5, with D tentatively TRBD1 (5 bases). The CDR3 is 12 residues long. V was clipped by 8 bases and J by 5 bases, with 12 bases between them. Germline values: CDR1 MNHEY, CDR2 SVGAGI. The CDR3 DNA is TGTGCCAGCTTCAAGGGGTGGGAGACCCAGTACTTC. Encoded protein: CASFKGWETQYF.

The sample holds a few counts of this clone. The rearrangement joins TRBV5-6 to TRBJ2-7; 9 positions agree with TRBD1. Germline trimming cut 1 base from V and 5 bases from J; bases unmatched to any gene: 4. This CDR3 spans 14 amino acids. The germline V gene encodes CDR1 SGHDT and CDR2 YYEEEE. CDR3: CASSLTGGRNEQYF. The DNA for the CDR3 is TGTGCCAGCAGCTTGACAGGGGGCCGGAACGAGCAGTACTTC.

This sequence joins TRBV11-2 and TRBJ2-7; TRBD2 matches at 12 bases. With V trimmed by 8 bases and J by 7 bases, 9 bases remained unmatched. Looked up from germline, CDR1 is SGHAT and CDR2 is FQNNGV. This CDR3 is built from 14 residues. The CDR3 is CASGGLAGYTEQYF. The CDR3 coding sequence is TGTGCCAGCGGAGGACTAGCGGGATATACAGAGCAGTACTTC.

In its sample, this clone was seen a few times. This sequence joins TRBV5-8 and TRBJ1-3; no reliable D call. This CDR3 contains 13 residues. Trimming cost V 1 base and J 3 bases, with 5 bases left between them. Germline CDR1 reads SGHTS; CDR2 reads YDEGEE. The CDR3 DNA reads TGTGCCAGCAGCTTGCGGGGTGGAAACACCATATATTTT. This sequence encodes CASSLRGGNTIYF.

The chain is built from TRBV6-1 and TRBJ1-5, with D maybe TRBD1 (5 bases). This CDR3 is 14 amino acids long. Germline V CDR1 and CDR2: MNHNS, SASEGT. Trimming removed 2 bases from V and 3 bases from J, with 8 bases in between. CDR3 sequence reads: CASSEMDINQPQHF. The DNA for the CDR3 is TGTGCCAGCAGTGAAATGGACATCAATCAGCCCCAGCATTTT.

The chain joins TRBV7-9 to TRBJ2-1, with TRBD2 matching over 7 bases. Germline values: CDR1 SEHNR, CDR2 FQNEAQ (reference sequence). This CDR3 comprises 18 residues. The ends lost 2 bases at V and 0 bases at J; junction bases unmatched: 10. CDR3 region: CASSLWASRTSSYNEQFF. The CDR3 coding sequence is TGTGCCAGCAGCTTATGGGCGTCGCGGACTAGCTCCTACAATGAGCAGTTCTTC.

The V gene is TRBV29-1, the J gene TRBJ2-7, with D unclear. V shed 4 bases and J shed 2 bases, with 15 bases lying between them. Germline loops: CDR1 SQVTM, CDR2 ANQGSEA. The CDR3 consists of 14 residues. CDR3 DNA sequence: TGCAGCGTTGTAGGAGCCCAGCTGCCCTACGAGCAGTACTTC. Its translation: CSVVGAQLPYEQYF.

The table lists this clone with a few counts. J is TRBJ2-7 and V is TRBV5-5, with TRBD2 as a possible D gene (7 bases). The CDR3 runs 14 residues. With 4 bases removed from V and 6 bases from J, the gap between germline ends came to 17 bases. Germline loops: CDR1 SGHKS, CDR2 YYEKEE (reference sequence). Here the CDR3 DNA reads TGTGCCAGCAGCCCTGGGGGGGGGCTTGGCGAGCAGTACTTC. Encoded protein: CASSPGGGLGEQYF.

This sequence joins TRBV9 and TRBJ2-1, with 11 bases identical to TRBD2. This CDR3 is 15 amino acids long. The junction had 3 bases not matched to a gene; V was cut back by 1 base and J by 6 bases. Germline CDR1 and CDR2: SGDLS and YYNGEE. CDR3 loop: CASSVTSGSGNEQFF. As DNA, the CDR3 is TGTGCCAGCAGCGTAACTAGCGGGAGTGGCAATGAGCAGTTCTTC.

This clone has a count of ten or more. The chain carries TRBV15 and TRBJ2-5; tentative D call: TRBD2 (5 bases). Germline V gene lookup returns CDR1 LNHNV and CDR2 YYDKDF (reference sequence). V lost 4 bases to trimming and J lost 2 bases, with 11 bases between them. The length of the CDR3 is 14 residues. The CDR3 loop reads CATSTMDLQETQYF. The CDR3 nucleotides read TGTGCCACCAGCACCATGGACTTACAAGAGACCCAGTACTTC.

The chain recombines TRBV29-1 with TRBJ2-1; 7 bases are a match to TRBD1. Germline CDR1 reads SQVTM; CDR2 reads ANQGSEA. The trim removed 4 bases at V and 7 bases at J, leaving 7 bases unmatched. The CDR3 has 13 residues. The DNA of the CDR3 is TGCAGCGTTGGTGACAGGGATTGGAATGAGCAGTTCTTC. Translated: CSVGDRDWNEQFF.

J is TRBJ1-4 and V is TRBV27; TRBD1 matches at 9 bases. The CDR3 spans 15 residues. After removal of 4 bases from V and 5 bases from J, the junction contained 5 bases not matched to a gene. Per germline, CDR1 MNHEY and CDR2 SMNVEV (reference sequence). The CDR3 nucleotides are TGTGCCAGCAGTTCCACAGGGGGCCGGAATGAAAAACTGTTTTTT. Its translation is CASSSTGGRNEKLFF.

The J gene is TRBJ2-7, the V gene TRBV29-1; 13 bases fit TRBD2. The CDR3 runs to 13 residues. With 3 bases clipped from V and 7 bases from J, the junction kept 3 bases outside the gene matches. In germline, CDR1 is SQVTM, CDR2 ANQGSEA. CDR3 in DNA: TGCAGCGTTGATGGACTAGCGGGAGTTGAGCAGTACTTC. Translating gives CSVDGLAGVEQYF.

The genes are TRBV6-5 and TRBJ1-2, with unresolved D. The CDR3 loop spans 15 amino acids. Per the germline V gene, CDR1 is MNHEY and CDR2 is SVGAGI. The ends were cut back, 4 bases at V and 4 bases at J, with 16 bases in the middle. The CDR3 here is CASSFLGRAIYGYTF. The DNA for the CDR3 is TGTGCCAGCAGTTTCCTAGGGAGGGCTATCTATGGCTACACCTTC.

The chain couples TRBV7-2 to TRBJ1-5; D is uncertain. V was cut by 5 bases and J by 4 bases, with 9 bases left in between. CDR3 length equals 13 residues. CDR1 and CDR2 (germline): SGHTA, FQGNSA. CDR3 sequence: CASSPKTNQPQHF. The CDR3 DNA reads TGTGCCAGCAGCCCTAAGACAAATCAGCCCCAGCATTTT.

V usage is TRBV10-2 and J usage is TRBJ1-2; 9 bases are shared with TRBD1. Unmatched junction bases numbered 8, after V lost 2 bases and J lost 4 bases. The V gene's germline CDR1 is WSHSY and CDR2 SAAADI. The CDR3 length is 16 residues. The CDR3 nucleotides are TGCGCCAGCAGTGAGACCGGACAGGGGTTGTCCTATGGCTACACCTTC. Encoded protein: CASSETGQGLSYGYTF.

The chain couples TRBV15 to TRBJ1-2, with a weak D call TRBD1 (6 bases). This CDR3 spans 19 amino acids. Looked up from germline, CDR1 is LNHNV and CDR2 is YYDKDF (reference sequence). V was shortened by 0 bases and J by 3 bases, with 23 bases between the two germline ends. DNA for the CDR3: TGTGCCACCAGCAGAGATCCAGCAGGGGCTTATCCGGTGGACTATGGCTACACCTTC. This encodes CATSRDPAGAYPVDYGYTF.

The rearrangement joins TRBV5-5 to TRBJ1-4, with D maybe TRBD1 (5 bases). The CDR3 is 16 amino acids. Trimming removed 3 bases at V and 8 bases at J, with 20 bases between. Germline V gene lookup returns CDR1 SGHKS and CDR2 YYEKEE (reference sequence). CDR3 sequence: CASSSRPGTGWEKLFF. In nucleotides, the CDR3 is TGTGCCAGCAGCTCTAGACCCGGGACTGGTTGGGAAAAACTGTTTTTT.

The chain recombines TRBV29-1 with TRBJ2-3, with 15 bases matching TRBD2. With 4 bases clipped from V and 2 bases from J, the junction kept 10 bases outside the gene matches. The CDR3 runs to 18 residues. Germline V gives CDR1 SQVTM, CDR2 ANQGSEA. The CDR3 sequence: CSVAGTSGGMAPTDTQYF. For the CDR3, the DNA is TGCAGCGTTGCCGGGACTAGCGGGGGGATGGCACCCACAGATACGCAGTATTTT.

The chain's CDR3 is CATSGYSSYEQYF. CDR3 coding DNA: TGTGCCACCTCAGGCTACAGCTCCTACGAGCAGTACTTC. The chain links TRBV19 to TRBJ2-7, with D unresolved. The length of the CDR3 is 13 residues. Germline lookup yields CDR1 LNHDA and CDR2 SQIVND (reference sequence). Trimming took off 10 bases at V and 0 bases at J, with 13 bases between the two ends.

This clone was observed a single time. The rearrangement joins TRBV10-3 to TRBJ1-2; D not resolved. The CDR3 contains 12 residues. Germline V gene lookup returns CDR1 ENHRY and CDR2 SYGVKD. The germline V and J ends were trimmed by 0 bases and 7 bases, with 6 bases remaining between them. The CDR3 region has the DNA TGTGCCATCAGTGAGTCTATGGCTGGCTACACCTTC. It is translated as CAISESMAGYTF.

For this clone: The junction shows a germline mismatch at one end, possibly a read error. The gene calls are TRBV5-1 and TRBJ2-7, with D hard to call. This CDR3 comprises 12 residues. CDR1 SGHRS and CDR2 YFSETQ come from the germline V gene. The CDR3 sequence is CASSLVGYVQYF. The DNA for the CDR3 is TGCGCCAGCAGCTTGGTGGGCTACGTGCAGTACTTC.